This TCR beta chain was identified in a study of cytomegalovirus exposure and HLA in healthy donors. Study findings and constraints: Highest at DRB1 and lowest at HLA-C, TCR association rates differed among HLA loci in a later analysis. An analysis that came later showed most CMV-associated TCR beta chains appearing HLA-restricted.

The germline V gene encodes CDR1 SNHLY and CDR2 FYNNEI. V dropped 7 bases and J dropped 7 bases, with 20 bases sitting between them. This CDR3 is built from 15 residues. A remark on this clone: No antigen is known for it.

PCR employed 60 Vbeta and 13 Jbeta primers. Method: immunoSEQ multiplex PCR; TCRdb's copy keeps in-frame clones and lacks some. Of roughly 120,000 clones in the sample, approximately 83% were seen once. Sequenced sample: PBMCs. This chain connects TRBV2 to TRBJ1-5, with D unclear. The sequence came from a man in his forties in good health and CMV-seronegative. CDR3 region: CASKRSDLARQPQHF. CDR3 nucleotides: TGTGCCAGCAAGAGGAGCGACTTAGCACGGCAGCCCCAGCATTTT.